This TCR beta chain was identified during a study of blood T cell repertoires in COVID-19. In the study's own analysis: Cell counts per sample came from amplifying reference gene primers. Sequenced by immunoSEQ multiplex PCR; TCRdb stores in-frame clones only, minus some. That table supplies the V and J calls and clone size; D and trimming were determined from the DNA. The sample has approximately 300,000 clones, 70% to 90% seen once. Unmatched junction bases numbered 4, after V lost 4 bases and J lost 3 bases. Germline CDR1 LNHDA, CDR2 SQIVND (reference sequence). The CDR3 loop spans 15 amino acids. Participant-given clinical history determined each cohort assignment.

This receptor was taken from a woman in her thirties who had recovered from COVID-19. Sequences were obtained from PBMCs or T cells enriched from blood (not recorded which). The rearrangement uses TRBV19 and TRBJ2-2, with 8 bases that match TRBD1. The CDR3: CASSTGQVDTGELFF. In nucleotides, the CDR3 is TGTGCCAGTAGTACGGGACAGGTGGACACCGGGGAGCTGTTTTTT.